This entry is about one T cell receptor beta chain. It lacks a known antigen. Base qualities are missing; no much larger clone stands one base away. This entry comes from a study of cytomegalovirus exposure and HLA in healthy donors (dated by TCRdb to 2017 to 2019). Turning to the overall study: The approximately 710 repertoires of the first cohort and the 110 or so validation repertoires were produced on the same platform, according to a later analysis. The study was designed to test whether signatures of past pathogen exposure could be identified by cataloging public T cell receptors. A separate validation cohort of 100 to 150 different subjects was used in addition to the roughly 700-subject first cohort. High-throughput TCR immunosequencing, statistical association of individual TCRs with disease status, and machine learning were combined to predict cytomegalovirus infection status. General conclusions and limits of the study: A later analysis had no HLA typing for the validation cohort, so co-occurrence there was scored across all 110 or so repertoires. The study listed 150 to 200 TCR beta chains as associated with cytomegalovirus. The classifier was reported to diagnose cytomegalovirus status with high specificity and sensitivity in both the original and validation cohorts. A later analysis found that TCRs clustered in the first cohort also tended to co-occur in the 120 validation repertoires, with more than 90% of cluster scores above 0. A few of the identified cytomegalovirus-associated TCR beta chains were confirmed in vitro to be specific for cytomegalovirus antigens. It was suggested by the authors that the approach could potentially be generalized to other disease states and immunological phenotypes. Most TCR sequences were observed very rarely across donors, whereas some public TCRs were present in many individuals.

The donors belonged to the validation cohort of 120 subjects, which was separate from the roughly 700-subject first cohort. CDR1 SGHNT and CDR2 YYREEE are derived from the germline V gene (reference sequence). There are 15 amino acids in the CDR3, from cysteine to phenylalanine inclusive. Only the CDR3 DNA stays, 45 bases, in frame from base 1. V lost 4 bases and J lost 0 bases, and the count of bases not matched to a germline gene is 6. Receptor libraries were prepared by the immunoSEQ multiplex PCR assay. As for the authors' bioinformatics: To diagnose cytomegalovirus status from the catalog of TCR beta chain sequences, a statistical classification framework was built. TCRdb provides this immuneACCESS table in a form limited to in-frame rearrangements. Some clones are lacking; in checked studies, under half of them reflect an unresolved V gene, and why the rest are absent is not known. V, J and clone size reflect that table, while D and trimming were determined from the DNA. Present in this sample are about 240,000 clones, approximately 86% of which were seen just once. The top ten clones comprise 1% to 1.5% of the sample.

This receptor was obtained from a woman in her thirties in good health and CMV-seropositive. The chain is assembled from TRBV5-4 and TRBJ2-7; 8 middle bases align to TRBD1. The specimen sequenced was PBMCs. The bases are TGTGCCAGCAGCGATCGGGACAGGAGCTCCTACGAGCAGTACTTC. It codes for CASSDRDRSSYEQYF.